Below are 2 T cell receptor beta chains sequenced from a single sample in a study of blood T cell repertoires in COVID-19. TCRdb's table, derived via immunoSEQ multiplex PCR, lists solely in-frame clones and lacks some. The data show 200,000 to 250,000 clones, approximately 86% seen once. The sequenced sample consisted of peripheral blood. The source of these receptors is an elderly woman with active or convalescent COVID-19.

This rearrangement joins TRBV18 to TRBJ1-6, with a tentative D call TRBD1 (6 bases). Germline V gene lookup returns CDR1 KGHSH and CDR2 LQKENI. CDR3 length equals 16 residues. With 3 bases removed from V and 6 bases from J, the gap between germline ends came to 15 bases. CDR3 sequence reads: CASSPSTGLSNSPLHF. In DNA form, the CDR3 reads TGTGCCAGCTCACCCTCGACAGGTTTGAGTAATTCACCCCTCCACTTT.

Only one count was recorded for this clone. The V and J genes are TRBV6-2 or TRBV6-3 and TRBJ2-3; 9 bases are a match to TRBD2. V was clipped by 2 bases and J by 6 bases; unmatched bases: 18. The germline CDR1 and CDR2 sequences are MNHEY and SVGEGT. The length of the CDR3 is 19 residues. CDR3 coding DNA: TGTGCCAGCAGTTACCCAACCTTCGGCGGTAGCGGGAGTTCCGATACGCAGTATTTT. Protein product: CASSYPTFGGSGSSDTQYF.